These 9 T cell receptor beta chains originate from one sample sequenced in a study of human CD8 memory T cell subsets. Production of TCR beta libraries used UMI-labeled 5' RACE as the method. TCRdb reprocessed the 5' RACE reads, keeping one entry per CDR3 protein, no DNA. Its clone listing holds 6,000 to 7,500 distinct CDR3 sequences. Classification as TPEX applied to CCR7+ PD-1+ TIGIT+ early memory CD8+ T cells bearing exhausted-like traits. Sequencing input: CD8+ T cells from PBMCs. These receptors were obtained from a human donor in good health.

The chain carries TRBV5-1 and TRBJ2-7; no DNA is available, so the TRBD1 call from TCRdb remains unchecked. The CDR3 has 16 amino acids. Germline-derived CDR1 and CDR2 are SGHRS and YFSETQ. This CDR3 reads CASSTLQDSLGHEQYF.

V gene TRBV9 combines with J gene TRBJ2-2; TCRdb returns TRBD1, unconfirmable since there is no DNA. There are 16 residues in the CDR3. The germline gives CDR1 SGDLS, CDR2 YYNGEE. The CDR3 sequence is CASSSPGTGLPGELFF.

This chain connects TRBV27 to TRBJ1-2; the D gene TCRdb calls, TRBD1, cannot be checked with no DNA. The CDR3 runs 15 residues. CDR1 and CDR2 from the germline V gene are MNHEY and SMNVEV (reference sequence). CDR3: CASSLGQGYRAGYTF.

CDR3 amino acids: CSVLGENIQYF. The chain links TRBV29-1 to TRBJ2-4; TCRdb lists TRBD1, though no DNA is available to test this call. This CDR3 has 11 residues. The germline V gene has CDR1 SQVTM and CDR2 ANQGSEA.

The genes are TRBV27 and TRBJ2-1; as DNA is missing, the TRBD2 call by TCRdb cannot be tested. There are 14 residues in the CDR3. Germline loops: CDR1 MNHEY, CDR2 SMNVEV (reference sequence). CDR3 residues: CASSLGESPFEQFF.

V is TRBV2 and J is TRBJ2-7; without DNA, the TCRdb call of TRBD1 cannot be checked. The CDR3 is 15 residues long. Per the germline V gene, CDR1 is SNHLY and CDR2 is FYNNEI. The chain's CDR3 is CASSAGWDRGYEQYF.

The chain uses TRBV7-9 and TRBJ2-5; TCRdb outputs TRBD2, but without DNA this stays unchecked. The CDR3 totals 13 residues. CDR1 is SEHNR and CDR2 is FQNEAQ in the germline V gene (reference sequence). The chain's CDR3 is CASSPAGKETQYF.

The chain combines TRBV4-2 with TRBJ2-3; TCRdb gives TRBD1 as the D gene, but with no DNA this cannot be confirmed. Germline V CDR1 and CDR2: LGHNA, YNFKEQ. The CDR3 has 15 residues. The CDR3 sequence: CASSQAGGSTDTQYF.

This CDR3 is CASSHVLTSGRGEQFF. This rearrangement joins TRBV4-1 to TRBJ2-1; TCRdb's D gene call, TRBD2, goes unchecked for lack of DNA. This CDR3 contains 16 residues. Germline V gene data show CDR1 as MGHRA and CDR2 as YSYEKL.